These 4 T cell receptor beta chains share one sample of origin, sequenced in a study of CD4+ T cells in melanoma. Assay: immunoSEQ multiplex PCR; the TCRdb copy retains only in-frame clones and omits some. Of under 6,500 clones listed, less than 70% are singletons. Specimen: cells from a culture (not recorded whether cultured in vitro). Every receptor here comes from a human donor with melanoma.

The rearrangement links TRBV27 to TRBJ1-2; D call uncertain. The CDR3 length is 14 residues. CDR1 is MNHEY, CDR2 SMNVEV, per germline (reference sequence). Trimming took off 4 bases at V and 0 bases at J, with 9 bases between the two ends. The CDR3 here is CASSSGWANYGYTF. DNA for the CDR3: TGTGCCAGCAGTTCGGGGTGGGCTAACTATGGCTACACCTTC.

The chain's CDR3 is CASGRTGTGAYNEQFF. In nucleotides, the CDR3 is TGTGCCAGCGGTAGAACCGGGACAGGGGCCTACAATGAGCAGTTCTTC. The gene calls are TRBV7-9 and TRBJ2-1; 10 bases fit TRBD1. CDR1 SEHNR and CDR2 FQNEAQ come from the germline V gene (reference sequence). V lost 8 bases, J lost 2 bases, and 9 bases stayed unmatched. The CDR3 contains 16 residues.

This rearrangement joins TRBV3-1 (or the pseudogene TRBV3-2) to TRBJ2-3; no firm D call. V was cut by 1 base and J by 0 bases, with 11 bases left in between. Germline CDR1 LGHDT, CDR2 YNNKEL (reference sequence). The CDR3 sequence is 16 residues long. The CDR3 region has the DNA TGTGCCAGCAGCCAAGTCGGCACTTCTAGCACAGATACGCAGTATTTT. Amino acid sequence: CASSQVGTSSTDTQYF.

V usage is TRBV4-1 and J usage is TRBJ2-5, with 7 bases fitting TRBD2. The germline V gene has CDR1 MGHRA and CDR2 YSYEKL. V lost 0 bases, J lost 4 bases, and 11 bases stayed unmatched. The CDR3 spans 17 residues. The CDR3 protein is CASSQDYLRGSGETQYF. Written as DNA, the CDR3 is TGCGCCAGCAGCCAAGACTATTTGCGGGGGTCGGGAGAGACCCAGTACTTC.